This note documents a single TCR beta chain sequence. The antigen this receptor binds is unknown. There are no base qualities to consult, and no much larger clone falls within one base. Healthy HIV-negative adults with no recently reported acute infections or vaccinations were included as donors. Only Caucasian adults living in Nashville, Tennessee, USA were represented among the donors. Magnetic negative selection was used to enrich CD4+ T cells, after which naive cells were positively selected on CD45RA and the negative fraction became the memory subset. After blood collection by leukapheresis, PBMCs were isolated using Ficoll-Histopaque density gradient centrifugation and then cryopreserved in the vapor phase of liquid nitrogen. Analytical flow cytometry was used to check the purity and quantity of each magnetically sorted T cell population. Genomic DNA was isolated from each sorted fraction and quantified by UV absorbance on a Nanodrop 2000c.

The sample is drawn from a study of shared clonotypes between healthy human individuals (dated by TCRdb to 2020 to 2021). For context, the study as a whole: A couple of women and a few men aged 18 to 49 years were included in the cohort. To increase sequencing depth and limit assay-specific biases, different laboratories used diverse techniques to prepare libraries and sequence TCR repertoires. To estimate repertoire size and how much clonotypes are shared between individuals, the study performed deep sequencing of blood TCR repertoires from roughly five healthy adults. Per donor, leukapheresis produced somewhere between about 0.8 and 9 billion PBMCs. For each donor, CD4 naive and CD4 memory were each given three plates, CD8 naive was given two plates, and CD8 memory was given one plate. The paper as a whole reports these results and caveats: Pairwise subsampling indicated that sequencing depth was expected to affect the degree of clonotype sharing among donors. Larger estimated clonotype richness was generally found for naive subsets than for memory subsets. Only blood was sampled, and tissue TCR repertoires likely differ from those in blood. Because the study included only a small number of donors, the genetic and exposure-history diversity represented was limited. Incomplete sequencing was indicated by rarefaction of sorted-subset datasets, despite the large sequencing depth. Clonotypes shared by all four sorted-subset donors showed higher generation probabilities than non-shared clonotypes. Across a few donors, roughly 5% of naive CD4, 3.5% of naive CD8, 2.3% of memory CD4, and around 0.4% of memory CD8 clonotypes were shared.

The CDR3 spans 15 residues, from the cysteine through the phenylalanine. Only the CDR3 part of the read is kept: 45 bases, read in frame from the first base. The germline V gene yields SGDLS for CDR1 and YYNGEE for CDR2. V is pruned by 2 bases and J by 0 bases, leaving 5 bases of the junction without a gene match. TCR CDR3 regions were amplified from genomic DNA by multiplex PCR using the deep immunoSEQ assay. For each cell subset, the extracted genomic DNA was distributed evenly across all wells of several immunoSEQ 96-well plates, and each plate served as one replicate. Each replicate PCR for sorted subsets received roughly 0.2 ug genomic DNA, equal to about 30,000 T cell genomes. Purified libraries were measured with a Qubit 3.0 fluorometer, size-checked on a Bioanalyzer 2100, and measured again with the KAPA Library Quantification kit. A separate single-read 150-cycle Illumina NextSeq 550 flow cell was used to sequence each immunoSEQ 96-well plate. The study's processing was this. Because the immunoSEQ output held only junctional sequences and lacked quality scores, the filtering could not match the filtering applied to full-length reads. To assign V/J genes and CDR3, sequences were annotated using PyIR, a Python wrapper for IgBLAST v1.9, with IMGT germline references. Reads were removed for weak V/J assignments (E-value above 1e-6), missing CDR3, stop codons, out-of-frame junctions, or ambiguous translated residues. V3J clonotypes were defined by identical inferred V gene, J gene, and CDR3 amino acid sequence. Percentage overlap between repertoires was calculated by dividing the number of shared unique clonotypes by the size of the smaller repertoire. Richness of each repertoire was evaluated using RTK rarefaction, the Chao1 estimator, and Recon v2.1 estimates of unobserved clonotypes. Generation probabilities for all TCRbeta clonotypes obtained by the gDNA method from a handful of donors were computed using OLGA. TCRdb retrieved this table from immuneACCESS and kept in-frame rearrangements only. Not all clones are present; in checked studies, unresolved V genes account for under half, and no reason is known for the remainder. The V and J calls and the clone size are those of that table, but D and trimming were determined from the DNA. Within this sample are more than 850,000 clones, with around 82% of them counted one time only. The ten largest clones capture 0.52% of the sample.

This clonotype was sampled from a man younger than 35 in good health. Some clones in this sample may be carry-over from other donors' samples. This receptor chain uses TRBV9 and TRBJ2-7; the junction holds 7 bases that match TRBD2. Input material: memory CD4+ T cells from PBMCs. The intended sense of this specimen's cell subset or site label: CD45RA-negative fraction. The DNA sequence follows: TGTGCCAGCAGCGTGGGAAGCGGGGCCTCCTACGAGCAGTACTTC. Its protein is CASSVGSGASYEQYF.